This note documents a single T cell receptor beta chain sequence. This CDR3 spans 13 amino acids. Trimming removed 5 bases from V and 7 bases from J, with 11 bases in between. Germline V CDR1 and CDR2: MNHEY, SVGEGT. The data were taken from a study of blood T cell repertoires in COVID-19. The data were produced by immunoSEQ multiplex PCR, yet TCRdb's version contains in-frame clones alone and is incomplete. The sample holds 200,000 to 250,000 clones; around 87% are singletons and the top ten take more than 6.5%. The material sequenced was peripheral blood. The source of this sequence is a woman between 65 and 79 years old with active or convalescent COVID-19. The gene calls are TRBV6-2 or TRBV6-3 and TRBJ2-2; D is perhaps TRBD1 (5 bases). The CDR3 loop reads CASSLQALGELFF. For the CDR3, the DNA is TGTGCCAGCAGTCTACAGGCACTCGGGGAGCTGTTTTTT.